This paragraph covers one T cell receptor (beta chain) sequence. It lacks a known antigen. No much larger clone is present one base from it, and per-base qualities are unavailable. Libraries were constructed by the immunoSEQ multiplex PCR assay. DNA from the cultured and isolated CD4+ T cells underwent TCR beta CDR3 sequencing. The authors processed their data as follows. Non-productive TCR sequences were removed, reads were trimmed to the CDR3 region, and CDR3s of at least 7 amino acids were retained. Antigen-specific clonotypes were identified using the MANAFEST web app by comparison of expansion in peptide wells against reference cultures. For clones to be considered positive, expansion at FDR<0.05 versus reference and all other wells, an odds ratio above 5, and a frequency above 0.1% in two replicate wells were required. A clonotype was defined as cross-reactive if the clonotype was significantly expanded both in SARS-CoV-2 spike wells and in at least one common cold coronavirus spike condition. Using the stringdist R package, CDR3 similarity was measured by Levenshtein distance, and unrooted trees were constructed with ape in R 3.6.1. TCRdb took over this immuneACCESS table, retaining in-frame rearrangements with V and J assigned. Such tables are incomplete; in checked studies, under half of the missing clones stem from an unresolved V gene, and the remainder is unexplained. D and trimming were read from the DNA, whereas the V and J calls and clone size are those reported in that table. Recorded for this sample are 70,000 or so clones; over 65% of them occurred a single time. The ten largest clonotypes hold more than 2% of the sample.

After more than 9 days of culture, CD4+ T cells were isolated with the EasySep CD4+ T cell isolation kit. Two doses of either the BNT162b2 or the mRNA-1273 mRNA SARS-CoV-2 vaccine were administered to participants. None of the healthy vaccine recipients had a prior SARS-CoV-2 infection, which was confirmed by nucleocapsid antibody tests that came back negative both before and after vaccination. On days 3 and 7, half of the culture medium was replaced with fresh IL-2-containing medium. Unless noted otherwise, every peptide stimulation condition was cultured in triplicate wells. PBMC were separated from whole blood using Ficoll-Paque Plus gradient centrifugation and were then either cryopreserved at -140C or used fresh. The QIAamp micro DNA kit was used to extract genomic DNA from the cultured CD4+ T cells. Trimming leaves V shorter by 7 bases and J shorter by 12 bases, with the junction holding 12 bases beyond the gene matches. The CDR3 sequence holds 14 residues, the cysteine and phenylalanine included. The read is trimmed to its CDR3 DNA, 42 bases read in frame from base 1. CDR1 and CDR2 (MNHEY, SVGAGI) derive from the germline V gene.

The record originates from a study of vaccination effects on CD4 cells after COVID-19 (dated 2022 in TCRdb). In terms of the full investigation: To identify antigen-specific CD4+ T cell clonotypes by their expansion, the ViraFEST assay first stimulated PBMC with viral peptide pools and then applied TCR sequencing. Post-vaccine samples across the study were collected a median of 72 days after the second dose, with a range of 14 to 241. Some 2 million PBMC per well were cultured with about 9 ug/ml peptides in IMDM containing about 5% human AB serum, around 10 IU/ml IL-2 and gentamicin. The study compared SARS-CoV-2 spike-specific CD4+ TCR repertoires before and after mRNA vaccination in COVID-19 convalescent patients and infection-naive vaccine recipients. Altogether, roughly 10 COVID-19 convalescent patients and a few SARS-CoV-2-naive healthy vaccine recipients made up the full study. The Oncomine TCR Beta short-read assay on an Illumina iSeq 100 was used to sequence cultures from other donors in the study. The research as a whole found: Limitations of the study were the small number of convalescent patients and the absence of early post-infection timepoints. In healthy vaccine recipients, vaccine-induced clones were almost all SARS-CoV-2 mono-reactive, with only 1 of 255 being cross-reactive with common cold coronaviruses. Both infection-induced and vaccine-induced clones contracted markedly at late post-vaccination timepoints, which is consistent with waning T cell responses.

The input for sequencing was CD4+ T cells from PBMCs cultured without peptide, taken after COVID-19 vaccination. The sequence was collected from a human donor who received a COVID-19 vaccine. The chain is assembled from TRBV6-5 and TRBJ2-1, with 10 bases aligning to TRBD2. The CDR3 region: CASTATSGPRGQFF. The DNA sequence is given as TGTGCCAGCACGGCGACTAGCGGGCCCAGGGGGCAGTTCTTC.